The source of this TCR beta chain is a study of T cell responses to AZD1222 COVID-19 vaccine. Notes on the study in general: It was only six AZD1222 recipients who were seropositive at baseline. In a largely white British group with more females than males, clonal diversity was possibly underestimated. Two AZD1222 administrations were followed by greater Spike-specific TCR breadth and depth.

Details on this clone: The antigen is unknown.

Profiling relied on immunoSEQ multiplex PCR, and the TCRdb table lists in-frame clones only, not all of them. The data contain 86,000 or so clones, 80% to 95% of them singletons. This CDR3 has 14 amino acids. Germline V gives CDR1 MNHEY, CDR2 SVGAGI. Trimming left V 6 bases short and J 8 bases short, with 16 bases between. The specimen was peripheral blood, collected on day 0 of MenACWY control vaccination. The TCR was taken from an adult in good health. The rearrangement links TRBV6-5 to TRBJ1-4; a weak D match, TRBD1 (6 bases). CDR3 nucleotide sequence: TGTGCCAGCAGACCCGGACAGCACGCCGAAAAACTGTTTTTT. Encoded protein: CASRPGQHAEKLFF.